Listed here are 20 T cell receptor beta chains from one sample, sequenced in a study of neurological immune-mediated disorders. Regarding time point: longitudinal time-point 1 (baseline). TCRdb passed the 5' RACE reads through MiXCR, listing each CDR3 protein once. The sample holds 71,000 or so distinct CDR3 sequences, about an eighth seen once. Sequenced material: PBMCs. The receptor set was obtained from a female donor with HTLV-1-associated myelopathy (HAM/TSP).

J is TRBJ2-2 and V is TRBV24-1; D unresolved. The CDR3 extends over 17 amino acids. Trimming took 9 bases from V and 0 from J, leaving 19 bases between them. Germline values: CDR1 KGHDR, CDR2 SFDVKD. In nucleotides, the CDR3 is TGTGCCACCGCCAGACGAAGGGCATTTTCGAACACCGGGGAGCTGTTTTTT. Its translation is CATARRRAFSNTGELFF.

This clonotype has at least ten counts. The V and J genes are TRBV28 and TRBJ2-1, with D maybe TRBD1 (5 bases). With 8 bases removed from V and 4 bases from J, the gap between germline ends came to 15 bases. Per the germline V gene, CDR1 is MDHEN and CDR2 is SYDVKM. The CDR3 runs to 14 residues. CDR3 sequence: CASGANLDYNEQFF. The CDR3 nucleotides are TGTGCCAGCGGGGCCAATCTGGATTACAATGAGCAGTTCTTC.

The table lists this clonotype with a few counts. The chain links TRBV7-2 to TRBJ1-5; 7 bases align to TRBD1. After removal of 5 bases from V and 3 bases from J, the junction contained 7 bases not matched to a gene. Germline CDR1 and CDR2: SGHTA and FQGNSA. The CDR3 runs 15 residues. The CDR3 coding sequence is TGTGCCAGCAGCCGCCAGACAGGGATCAATCAGCCCCAGCATTTT. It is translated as CASSRQTGINQPQHF.

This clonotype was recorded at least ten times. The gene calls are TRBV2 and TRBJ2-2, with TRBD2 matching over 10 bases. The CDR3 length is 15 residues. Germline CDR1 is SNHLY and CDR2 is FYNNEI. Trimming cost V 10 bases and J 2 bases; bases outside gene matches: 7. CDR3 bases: TGTGCCACCCGACGGACTAGCGGTAACACCGGGGAGCTGTTTTTT. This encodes CATRRTSGNTGELFF.

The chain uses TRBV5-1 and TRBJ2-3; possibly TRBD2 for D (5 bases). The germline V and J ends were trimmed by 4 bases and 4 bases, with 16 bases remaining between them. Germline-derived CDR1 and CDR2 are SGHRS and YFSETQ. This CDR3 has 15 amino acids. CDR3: CASSPQRIVADTQYF. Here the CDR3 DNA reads TGCGCCAGCAGCCCCCAGCGGATCGTTGCAGATACGCAGTATTTT.

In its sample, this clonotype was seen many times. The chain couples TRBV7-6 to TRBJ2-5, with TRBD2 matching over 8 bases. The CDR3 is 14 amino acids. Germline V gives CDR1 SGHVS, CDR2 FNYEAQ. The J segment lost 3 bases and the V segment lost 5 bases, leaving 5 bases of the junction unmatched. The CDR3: CASSAGGPKETQYF. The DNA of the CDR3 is TGTGCCAGCAGCGCGGGGGGCCCAAAAGAGACCCAGTACTTC. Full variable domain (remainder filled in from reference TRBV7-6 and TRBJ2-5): GAGVSQSPRYKVTKRGQDVALRCDPISGHVSLYWYRQALGQGPEFLTYFNYEAQQDKSGLPNDRFSAERPEGSISTLTIQRTEQRDSAMYRCASSAGGPKETQYFGPGTRLLVL.

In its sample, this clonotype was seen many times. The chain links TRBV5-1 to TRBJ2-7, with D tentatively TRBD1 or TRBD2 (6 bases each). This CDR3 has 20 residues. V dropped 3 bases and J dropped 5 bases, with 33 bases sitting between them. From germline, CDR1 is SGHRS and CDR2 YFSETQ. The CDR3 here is CASSSGLALHRANFYNEQYF. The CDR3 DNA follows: TGCGCCAGCAGCTCCGGTCTAGCGCTTCACAGGGCGAACTTTTACAACGAGCAGTACTTC.

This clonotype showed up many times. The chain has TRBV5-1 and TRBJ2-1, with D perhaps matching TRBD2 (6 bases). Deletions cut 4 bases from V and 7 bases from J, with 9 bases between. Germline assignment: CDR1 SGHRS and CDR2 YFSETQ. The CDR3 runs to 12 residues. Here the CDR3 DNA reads TGCGCCAGCAGCCAGGAGGGTAATGAGCAGTTCTTC. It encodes CASSQEGNEQFF.

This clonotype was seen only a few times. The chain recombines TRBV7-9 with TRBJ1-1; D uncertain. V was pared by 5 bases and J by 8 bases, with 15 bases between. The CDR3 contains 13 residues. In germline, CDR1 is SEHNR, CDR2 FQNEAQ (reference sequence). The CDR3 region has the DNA TGTGCCAGCAGCACCAATGCGGGAGCCGAAGCTTTCTTT. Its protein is CASSTNAGAEAFF.

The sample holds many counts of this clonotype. DNA for the CDR3: TGCGCCAGCCGTCTCCGGGGAGATAGCACAGATACGCAGTATTTT. As protein: CASRLRGDSTDTQYF. The chain uses TRBV5-1 and TRBJ2-3; a possible D gene is TRBD2 (5 bases). Germline assignment: CDR1 SGHRS and CDR2 YFSETQ. V lost 7 bases, J lost 0 bases, and 15 bases lay in between. The CDR3 runs to 15 residues.

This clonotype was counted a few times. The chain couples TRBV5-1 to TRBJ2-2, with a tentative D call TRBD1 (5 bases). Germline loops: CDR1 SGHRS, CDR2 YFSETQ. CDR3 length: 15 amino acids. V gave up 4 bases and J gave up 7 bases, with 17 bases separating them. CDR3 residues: CASSDQGFTGGELFF. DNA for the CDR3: TGCGCCAGCAGCGATCAGGGATTTACAGGCGGGGAGCTGTTTTTT.

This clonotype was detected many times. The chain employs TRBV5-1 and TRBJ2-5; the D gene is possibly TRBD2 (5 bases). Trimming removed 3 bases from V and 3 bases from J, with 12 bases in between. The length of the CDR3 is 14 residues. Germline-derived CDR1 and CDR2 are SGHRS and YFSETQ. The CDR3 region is CASSSGRGKETQYF. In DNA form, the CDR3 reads TGCGCCAGCAGCTCCGGTCGGGGTAAAGAGACCCAGTACTTC.

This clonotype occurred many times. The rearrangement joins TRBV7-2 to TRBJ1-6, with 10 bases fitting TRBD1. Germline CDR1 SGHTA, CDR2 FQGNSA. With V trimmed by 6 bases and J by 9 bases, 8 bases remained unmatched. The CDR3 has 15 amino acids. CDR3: CASSKSGQGGSPLHF. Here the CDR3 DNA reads TGTGCCAGCAGTAAATCTGGACAGGGGGGTTCACCCCTCCACTTT.

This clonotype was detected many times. CDR3 sequence (DNA): TGTGCCATTCGCGATAGCGGGAGGGGCACAGATACGCAGTATTTT. Translating gives CAIRDSGRGTDTQYF. The gene calls are TRBV10-3 and TRBJ2-3; 11 nucleotides align to TRBD2. The V segment lost 9 bases and the J segment 1 base; nucleotides outside the gene matches: 6. CDR1 is ENHRY, CDR2 SYGVKD, per germline. This CDR3 contains 15 residues.

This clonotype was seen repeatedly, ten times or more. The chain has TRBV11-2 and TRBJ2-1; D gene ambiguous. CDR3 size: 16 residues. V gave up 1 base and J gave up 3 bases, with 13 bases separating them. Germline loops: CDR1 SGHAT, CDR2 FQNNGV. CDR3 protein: CASSLAEQLIYNEQFF. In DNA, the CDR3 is TGTGCCAGCAGCTTAGCTGAACAATTAATCTACAATGAGCAGTTCTTC.

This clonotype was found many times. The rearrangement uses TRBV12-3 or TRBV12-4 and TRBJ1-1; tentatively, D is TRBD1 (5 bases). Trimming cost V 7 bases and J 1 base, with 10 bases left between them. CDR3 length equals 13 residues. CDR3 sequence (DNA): TGTGCCAGCAAGCTTCAGGGGAACACTGAAGCTTTCTTT. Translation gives CASKLQGNTEAFF.

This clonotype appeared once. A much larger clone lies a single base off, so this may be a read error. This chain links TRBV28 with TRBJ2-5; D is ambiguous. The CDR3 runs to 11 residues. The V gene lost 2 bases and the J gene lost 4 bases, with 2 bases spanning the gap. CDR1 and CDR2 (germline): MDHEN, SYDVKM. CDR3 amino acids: CASSLIETQYF. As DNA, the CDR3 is TGTGCCAGCAGTTTAATAGAGACCCAGTACTTC.

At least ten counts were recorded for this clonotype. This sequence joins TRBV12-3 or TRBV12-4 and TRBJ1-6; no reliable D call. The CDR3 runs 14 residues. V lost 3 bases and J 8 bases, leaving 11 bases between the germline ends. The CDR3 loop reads CASSFEQWDSPLHF. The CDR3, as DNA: TGTGCCAGCAGTTTCGAACAATGGGATTCACCCCTCCACTTT.

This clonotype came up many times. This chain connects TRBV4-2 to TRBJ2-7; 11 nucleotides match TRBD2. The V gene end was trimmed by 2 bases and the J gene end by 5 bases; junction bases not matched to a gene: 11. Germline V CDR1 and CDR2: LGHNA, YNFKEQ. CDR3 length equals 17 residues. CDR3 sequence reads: CASSQFLFSGGADEQYF. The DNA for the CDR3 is TGTGCCAGCAGCCAATTTCTGTTTAGCGGGGGGGCCGACGAGCAGTACTTC.

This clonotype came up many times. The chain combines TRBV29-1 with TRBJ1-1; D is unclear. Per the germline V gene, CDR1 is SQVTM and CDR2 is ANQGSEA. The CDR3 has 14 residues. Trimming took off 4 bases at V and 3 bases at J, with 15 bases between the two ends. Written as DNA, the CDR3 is TGCAGCGTTGTAACAAGTGGCAGCGACACTGAAGCTTTCTTT. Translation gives CSVVTSGSDTEAFF.